Listed below are T cell receptor beta chains from one sample, sequenced in a study of regulatory T cells in long-lasting Graves disease. Each CDR3 protein is one row after TCRdb ran MiXCR on the multiplex PCR reads. Of around 450,000 distinct CDR3 sequences in the sample, about 15% are singletons; the top ten hold approximately 15%. This same sample was also part of a study on T cells in Graves' hyperthyroidism and ophthalmopathy.

Sequences were derived from peripheral blood mononuclear cells (PBMCs), sampled at new diagnosis, from a patient treated with antithyroid drugs. The receptors were sampled from a young woman with Graves disease. CDR3s include the opening cysteine and the closing phenylalanine or tryptophan. A D gene is named only where the DNA matches it firmly. Clone size is not always given. Where it is, it says once, few, many or a class for expanded clones.

14	TRBD1	TRBV20-1	TRBJ1-5	many	CSVGTGGSNQPQHF	TGCAGTGTTGGGACAGGGGGAAGCAATCAGCCCCAGCATTTT
16	NA	TRBV7-2	TRBJ2-7	few	CASSQPVSGLSYEQYF	TGTGCCAGCAGTCAACCCGTTAGCGGTCTCTCCTACGAGCAGTACTTC
14	NA	TRBV5-1	TRBJ2-7	many	CASSLRTPSYEQYF	TGCGCCAGCAGCCTAAGGACACCGTCCTACGAGCAGTACTTC
15	NA	TRBV4-2	TRBJ1-5	NA	CASSHRQDSNQPQHF	TGTGCCAGCAGCCATAGACAGGACAGCAATCAGCCCCAGCATTTT
16	TRBD2	TRBV6-1	TRBJ2-2	few	CASSRRAGGYTGELFF	TGTGCCAGCAGCCGAAGAGCGGGAGGGTACACCGGGGAGCTGTTTTTT
15	NA	TRBV2	TRBJ2-1	many	CASRNGRGSYNEQFF	TGTGCCAGCAGGAATGGAAGGGGCTCCTACAATGAGCAGTTCTTC
15	TRBD2	TRBV28	TRBJ2-7	once	CASSLSGGGLYEQYF	TGTGCCAGCAGTTTATCGGGAGGAGGTCTCTACGAGCAGTACTTC
12	NA	TRBV7-9	TRBJ1-2	many	CASSLSDYGYTF	TGTGCCAGCAGCTTATCAGACTATGGCTACACCTTC
11	NA	TRBV12-3/TRBV12-4	TRBJ2-7	many	CASGRTYEQYF	TGTGCCAGCGGGAGGACTTACGAGCAGTACTTC
16	TRBD1	TRBV2	TRBJ1-4	few	CASSDRTVDRDEKLFF	TGTGCCAGCAGTGATCGAACTGTGGACAGGGATGAAAAACTGTTTTTT
15	NA	TRBV7-8	TRBJ1-1	few	CASSPQRGSNTEAFF	TGTGCCAGCAGCCCGCAGCGGGGTTCGAACACTGAAGCTTTCTTT
15	NA	TRBV5-6	TRBJ2-3	many	CASSLDGRLTDTQYF	TGTGCCAGCAGCTTGGATGGACGGCTCACAGATACGCAGTATTTT
15	TRBD1	TRBV12-3/TRBV12-4	TRBJ1-6	many	CASRLTGTGNSPLHF	TGTGCCAGCAGGTTGACAGGGACGGGTAATTCACCCCTCCACTTT
20	TRBD2	TRBV9	TRBJ2-2	few	CASSVADRGTSGANTGELFF	TGTGCCAGCAGCGTAGCCGACAGAGGGACTAGCGGAGCCAACACCGGGGAGCTGTTTTTT
15	NA	TRBV5-6	TRBJ1-1	many	CASSLAVGSNTEAFF	TGTGCCAGCAGCTTGGCCGTCGGGTCGAACACTGAAGCTTTCTTT
13	NA	TRBV20-1	TRBJ1-2	many	CSAIATANYGYTF	TGCAGTGCTATAGCGACAGCTAACTATGGCTACACCTTC
18	TRBD2	TRBV2	TRBJ2-1	NA	CASRPTGLAGGGHPEQFF	TGTGCCAGCAGGCCCACCGGACTAGCGGGAGGGGGGCACCCTGAGCAGTTCTTC
18	TRBD1	TRBV30	TRBJ2-5	few	CAWSEPGQGTIEAETQYF	TGTGCCTGGAGTGAACCGGGACAGGGCACCATCGAGGCGGAGACCCAGTACTTC
14	NA	TRBV4-1	TRBJ2-2	many	CASSQGIITGELFF	TGCGCCAGCAGCCAGGGAATCATCACCGGGGAGCTGTTTTTT
14	NA	TRBV5-4	TRBJ2-2	many	CASSLVSSTGELFF	TGTGCCAGCAGCTTGGTTTCCAGCACCGGGGAGCTGTTTTTT
15	NA	TRBV2	TRBJ2-1	NA	CASSIVGGSFNEQFF	TGTGCCAGTAGTATAGTAGGGGGGAGCTTCAATGAGCAGTTCTTC
15	TRBD1	TRBV12-5	TRBJ2-4	once	CASGPVPGQKNIQYF	TGTGCTAGTGGCCCTGTACCGGGACAGAAAAACATTCAGTACTTC
15	TRBD1	TRBV6-2/TRBV6-3	TRBJ2-3	once	CASSEIQGITDTQYF	TGTGCCAGCAGTGAGATACAGGGGATCACAGATACGCAGTATTTT
15	NA	TRBV19	TRBJ2-3	few	CASSTSPSGTDTQYF	TGTGCCAGTAGTACGAGCCCGTCGGGGACAGATACGCAGTATTTT
15	TRBD1	TRBV18	TRBJ2-5	many	CASSPRGDREETQYF	TGTGCCAGCTCACCACGGGGCGACAGGGAAGAGACCCAGTACTTC